Included here is one T cell receptor (beta chain) sequence, with context. The target antigen is unknown. The data were taken from a study of shared clonotypes between healthy human individuals. Across the study: The plates for each donor numbered three CD4 naive, three CD4 memory, two CD8 naive and one CD8 memory. Whole-study results and caveats: Clonotypes shared by all four sorted-subset donors had higher generation probabilities than non-shared clonotypes. Tissues were not sampled, only blood, and their repertoires likely differ.

Sequencing used immunoSEQ multiplex PCR; TCRdb keeps in-frame clones, though not all of them. The table has approximately 1,000,000 clones, 60% to 85% seen once. In germline, CDR1 is MNHEY, CDR2 SMNVEV (reference sequence). Germline trimming cut 5 bases from V and 4 bases from J; bases unmatched to any gene: 8. The CDR3 totals 16 residues. Healthy and HIV-negative, the adult donors had no recent acute infections or vaccinations. This TCR came from a man between 18 and 29 years old in good health. Some clones in this sample may be carry-over from other donors' samples. Sequencing input: memory CD4+ T cells from PBMCs. Indicated subset: CD45RA-negative fraction. The rearrangement uses TRBV27 and TRBJ2-7; 13 positions agree with TRBD2. DNA of the CDR3: TGTGCCAGCAGTCCGCGGACTAGCGGGAGTTATTACGAGCAGTACTTC. Its protein product is CASSPRTSGSYYEQYF.